A single T cell receptor beta chain is shown here with its context. Its antigen is unknown. The record has no base qualities; no much larger clone is one base away. CDR3 length: 15 amino acids, cysteine to phenylalanine. The DNA shown is the 45-base CDR3, in frame from base 1. Cut back by 3 bases and 6 bases, the V and J ends lie 17 bases apart. The germline V gene sets CDR1 to MDHEN and CDR2 to SYDVKM. This sample was taken from a study of blood T cells in healthy people across ages (dated by TCRdb to about 2015). Background on the whole study: In model experiments, template switching captured roughly one uniquely barcoded TCR beta cDNA molecule for every two T cells. Four age groups were formed from the donors: young (average about 16 years), middle-aged (approximately 39), aged (roughly 59) and long-lived (less than 85). To track age-related changes in TCR beta repertoire diversity, the study relied on deep sequencing normalized with unique cDNA molecular identifiers. To avoid experimental bias, donors of different ages were distributed randomly across sequencing lanes. The study analyzed two additional independent replicas of 1 million unique cDNA reads from the same blood draw for two donors, one aged 18 to 30 and one aged 80 or older. Broader findings and caveats from the paper: Compared with the aged group, the long-lived group had more naive CD4+ T cells, fewer expanded clones and increased TCR diversity, a pattern suggesting age selection. Donor CMV infection status was unknown, potentially confounding age-related changes in expanded clonotypes. Conclusive comparison of naive and antigen-experienced compartments was prevented by the profiling of bulk unsorted PBMCs. Estimates of total diversity based on one million sequenced T cells were considered lower bounds and underestimates. Observed TCR beta diversity correlated strongly with the percentage of naive T cells measured by flow cytometry. As age increased, observed TCR beta diversity per million T cells dropped in a roughly linear way, and a significant reduction was already evident by age 40.

Library construction relied on 5' RACE. Sequencing was carried out with an Illumina HiSeq 2500. The second PCR ran for roughly 7 to 11 cycles and used a J-beta primer mix along with a sample-barcoded 5' primer. A template-switch 5' adaptor carrying 12 random nucleotides introduced a unique molecular identifier onto each TCR beta cDNA molecule. Each sample yielded at least 3 million CDR3-containing paired-end reads. The Mint cDNA synthesis kit, primed by a TRBC-specific oligonucleotide, was used to synthesize first-strand cDNA from all RNA. Following uracil-DNA glycosylase treatment, all cDNA underwent a first 18-cycle PCR with the universal primers M1SS and BC2_uni_R. In the paper's pipeline: For normalization, 1 million high-quality reads were randomly selected from each sample, with every read carrying a distinct molecular identifier. Instead of being binned into consensus sequences, reads with shared molecular identifiers were discarded. MiTCR, run with a Q25 quality threshold and the strictest error-elimination algorithm, handled CDR3 identification, clonotype clustering and error correction. A nonparametric unseen species model using Euler transformation provided a lower-bound estimate of total TCR beta diversity. TCRdb trimmed public reads at Q25 via fastp, called clones via MiXCR and kept in-frame beta chains. Under each unique CDR3 protein, matching rows form one entry showing the most common genes and DNA. TCRdb's processing, not the authors' own work, is the source of the V and J calls. The sample records 1.4 million or so distinct CDR3 sequences, approximately 39% of which are singletons. The top ten constitute about 4% of the sample.

The donors were roughly 40 Caucasian individuals from Russia, aged 6 to 90 years, who were systemically healthy. Roughly 9 milliliters of peripheral blood were drawn from each donor into EDTA-treated Vacutainer tubes. PBMCs were isolated by Ficoll-Paque density-gradient centrifugation, with at least 6.5 million obtained per sample. Total RNA, at least 6 micrograms per sample, was extracted from PBMCs with Trizol reagent. For every donor, an aliquot of PBMCs went through flow cytometry to measure the percentages of naive CD45RAhigh/CD27high T cells. The specimen was blood. The rearrangement joined TRBV28 to TRBJ1-1; TRBD1 is a weak D gene call, 6 bases matching. The sequence was obtained from a woman aged 18-29 years in good health. The CDR3: CASSFVAGRGSEAFF. The sequenced DNA: TGTGCCAGCAGTTTCGTAGCAGGGAGGGGGTCTGAAGCTTTCTTT.